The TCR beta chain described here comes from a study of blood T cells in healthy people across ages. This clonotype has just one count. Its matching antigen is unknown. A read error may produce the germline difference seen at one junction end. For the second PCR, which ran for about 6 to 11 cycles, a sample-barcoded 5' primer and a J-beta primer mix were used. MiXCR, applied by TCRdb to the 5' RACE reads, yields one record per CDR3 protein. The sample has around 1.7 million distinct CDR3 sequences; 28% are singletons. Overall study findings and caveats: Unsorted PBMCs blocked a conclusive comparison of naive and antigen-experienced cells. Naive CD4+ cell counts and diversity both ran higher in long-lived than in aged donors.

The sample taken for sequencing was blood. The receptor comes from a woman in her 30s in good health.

The CDR3 region has the DNA TGTGCCTGCAGCTTGTTAGGTGCGGGGTCCAACACAGATACGCAGTATTTT. This sequence encodes CACSLLGAGSNTDTQYF. The V gene is TRBV5-6, the J gene TRBJ2-3; possibly TRBD2 for D (6 bases). This CDR3 is built from 17 residues. In germline, CDR1 is SGHDT, CDR2 YYEEEE.